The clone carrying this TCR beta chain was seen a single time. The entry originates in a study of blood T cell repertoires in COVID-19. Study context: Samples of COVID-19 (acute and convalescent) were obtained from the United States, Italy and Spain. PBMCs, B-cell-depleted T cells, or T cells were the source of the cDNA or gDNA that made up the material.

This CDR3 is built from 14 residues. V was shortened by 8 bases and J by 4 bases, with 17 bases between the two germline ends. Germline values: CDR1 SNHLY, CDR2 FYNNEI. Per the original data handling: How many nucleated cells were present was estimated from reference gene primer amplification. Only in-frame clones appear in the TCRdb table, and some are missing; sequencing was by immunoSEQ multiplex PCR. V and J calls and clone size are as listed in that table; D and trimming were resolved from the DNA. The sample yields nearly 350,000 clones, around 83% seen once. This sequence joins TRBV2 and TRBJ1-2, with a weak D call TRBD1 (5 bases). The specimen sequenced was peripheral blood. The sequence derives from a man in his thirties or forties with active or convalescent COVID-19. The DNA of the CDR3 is TGTGCCAGCCGACAGAAGGGAAGAGGCTATGGCTACACCTTC. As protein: CASRQKGRGYGYTF.